Here is one T cell receptor (beta chain) with its context. This sample was included in a study of control samples from healthy donors and cancer patients. Sequencing was performed with immunoSEQ multiplex PCR; in TCRdb, only in-frame clones are kept and a portion is missing. The top ten hold 1.5% to 2.5% of the sample, which has approximately 100,000 clones, roughly 86% seen once. The CDR3 runs 13 residues. Trimming stripped 0 bases from V and 5 bases from J, with 6 bases between. Germline assignment: CDR1 KGHDR and CDR2 SFDVKD. Sequenced: blood. This TCR was sampled from a man between 60 and 75 years old in good health. The gene calls are TRBV24-1 and TRBJ1-2; no clear D. The DNA of the CDR3 is TGTGCCACCAGTGATTTGCCGAATTATGGCTACACCTTC. It translates to CATSDLPNYGYTF.